Listed below are T cell receptor beta chains from one sample, sequenced in a study of shared clonotypes between healthy human individuals. The data were produced by immunoSEQ multiplex PCR, yet TCRdb's version contains in-frame clones alone and is incomplete. The table includes under 650,000 clones, almost 97% detected once. The sample consisted of naive CD4+ T cells sorted from blood. These receptor sequences come from a young woman in good health. CDR3s include the opening cysteine and the closing phenylalanine or tryptophan. The D gene is left open where the match is weak. The size of a clone is reported for some rows only, either as once, few or many, or as a class for expanded clones.

.	16	TRBV28	.	TRBJ1-6	CASSLGGPNHNSPLHF	TGTGCCAGCAGTTTGGGGGGGCCAAATCATAATTCACCCCTCCACTTT
.	15	TRBV28	TRBD2	TRBJ2-3	CASSTSGASTDTQYF	TGTGCCAGCAGTACTAGCGGGGCTAGCACAGATACGCAGTATTTT
.	13	TRBV28	.	TRBJ2-3	CASSFSITDTQYF	TGTGCCAGCAGTTTTAGTATCACAGATACGCAGTATTTT
once	13	TRBV2	TRBD1	TRBJ1-5	CASSAGGDQPQHF	TGTGCCAGCAGTGCAGGGGGTGATCAGCCCCAGCATTTT
once	12	TRBV7-8	.	TRBJ2-1	CASSFMYNEQFF	TGTGCCAGCAGCTTCATGTACAATGAGCAGTTCTTC
.	13	TRBV28	.	TRBJ1-2	CASSSGGNYGYTF	TGTGCCAGCAGCTCGGGGGGGAACTATGGCTACACCTTC
.	16	TRBV29-1	.	TRBJ2-3	CSVDPGVAGRTDTQYF	TGCAGCGTTGACCCGGGGGTAGCCGGCCGCACAGATACGCAGTATTTT
.	15	TRBV5-1	.	TRBJ2-6	CASSLESSGANVLTF	TGCGCCAGCAGCTTGGAAAGCTCTGGGGCCAACGTCCTGACTTTC
.	16	TRBV9	.	TRBJ1-4	CASSEDTDVTNEKLFF	TGTGCCAGCAGCGAGGACACGGATGTGACTAATGAAAAACTGTTTTTT
.	16	TRBV13	TRBD2	TRBJ2-7	CASSSIVAGGSYEQYF	TGTGCCAGCAGCTCCATCGTAGCGGGAGGAAGCTACGAGCAGTACTTC
.	15	TRBV19	TRBD2	TRBJ2-1	CASSIASGRANEQFF	TGTGCCAGTAGTATCGCTAGCGGGAGGGCCAATGAGCAGTTCTTC
.	15	TRBV6-1	.	TRBJ2-2	CASSEALPRTGELFF	TGTGCCAGCAGTGAAGCGCTTCCACGCACCGGGGAGCTGTTTTTT
once	16	TRBV19	.	TRBJ2-3	CASSIVAAGAADTQYF	TGTGCCAGTAGTATAGTAGCGGCGGGGGCCGCAGATACGCAGTATTTT
.	17	TRBV2	.	TRBJ2-6	CASRLRQVNSGANVLTF	TGTGCCAGCAGGCTCCGACAGGTGAACTCTGGGGCCAACGTCCTGACTTTC
.	12	TRBV4-1	.	TRBJ1-5	CASRAGSQPQHF	TGCGCCAGCCGGGCAGGGAGTCAGCCCCAGCATTTT
.	15	TRBV9	TRBD2	TRBJ2-5	CASSVLGTSGETQYF	TGTGCCAGCAGCGTACTCGGGACTAGCGGAGAGACCCAGTACTTC
.	17	TRBV7-8	.	TRBJ2-7	CASSLALRNRVNYEQYF	TGTGCCAGCAGCTTAGCCCTTCGGAACAGGGTGAACTACGAGCAGTACTTC
.	13	TRBV2	.	TRBJ2-2	CASSLRETGELFF	TGTGCCAGCAGCCTCAGGGAAACCGGGGAGCTGTTTTTT
.	11	TRBV20-1	.	TRBJ2-1	CSASSGHSQFF	TGCAGTGCTAGTAGCGGCCACTCGCAGTTCTTC
.	15	TRBV7-2	.	TRBJ2-1	CASTYALGSYNEQFF	TGTGCCAGCACCTACGCGCTGGGCTCCTACAATGAGCAGTTCTTC
.	17	TRBV23-1	.	TRBJ2-7	CASSQPHRGLIFNEQYF	TGCGCCAGCAGTCAACCACATCGAGGCTTGATTTTCAACGAGCAGTACTTC
.	15	TRBV5-4	.	TRBJ1-1	CASSLGRVMNTEAFF	TGTGCCAGCAGCTTGGGGAGGGTCATGAACACTGAAGCTTTCTTT
once	14	TRBV28	.	TRBJ1-2	CASSRRKGVYGYTF	TGTGCCAGCAGTCGAAGGAAGGGAGTCTATGGCTACACCTTC
.	16	TRBV7-8	.	TRBJ2-7	CASSTTLVGPRGEQYF	TGTGCCAGCAGCACCACCCTAGTAGGCCCTAGAGGGGAGCAGTACTTC
.	14	TRBV19	TRBD1	TRBJ1-5	CASSQDRMGGPQHF	TGTGCCAGTAGTCAGGACAGGATGGGAGGGCCCCAGCATTTT
.	15	TRBV28	.	TRBJ2-4	CASSPDGLAKNIQYF	TGTGCCAGCAGTCCTGACGGGTTAGCCAAAAACATTCAGTACTTC
.	17	TRBV30	TRBD2	TRBJ2-7	CAWNPSGSFIRYYEQYF	TGTGCCTGGAATCCTAGCGGGAGCTTCATAAGGTACTACGAGCAGTACTTC
.	15	TRBV6-1	.	TRBJ1-4	CASSDPGRNNEKLFF	TGTGCCAGCAGTGATCCGGGACGGAATAATGAAAAACTGTTTTTT
.	14	TRBV28	.	TRBJ2-7	CASAWVDSSYEQYF	TGTGCCAGCGCGTGGGTGGACAGCTCCTACGAGCAGTACTTC
.	13	TRBV4-2	.	TRBJ2-3	CASSQPPGYTQYF	TGTGCCAGCAGCCAACCTCCAGGATATACGCAGTATTTT
.	13	TRBV15	.	TRBJ2-7	CATSQRVTYEQYF	TGTGCCACCAGCCAGCGGGTGACCTACGAGCAGTACTTC